This TCR beta chain derives from a study of cytotoxic CD8 clonotypes in ibrutinib-treated CLL. Cryopreserved PBMCs were the source of around 2 micrograms of genomic DNA, which went to TCR beta libraries. Whole-study results and caveats: Patients had baseline clonality above age-matched healthy donors, and this clonality moved with circulating CD8+ T-cell counts. Public clonotypes proved infrequent, and on treatment they shrank or remained steady.

Some clones are missing from TCRdb's copy, which holds only in-frame ones; the method was immunoSEQ multiplex PCR. The top ten clones hold 15% to 17% of a sample with roughly 250,000 clones, 70% of them seen once. The CDR3 extends over 17 amino acids. Trimming took off 3 bases at V and 2 bases at J, with 17 bases between the two ends. CDR1 KGHSH and CDR2 LQKENI come from the germline V gene. On this clone: The antigen remains unidentified.

This clonotype originated in a human donor with chronic lymphocytic leukemia. Sequenced material: PBMCs, taken after 24 months of ibrutinib treatment. V gene TRBV18 combines with J gene TRBJ2-1; D perhaps matches TRBD2 (5 bases). The CDR3 DNA is TGTGCCAGCTCACCCTCCCTTGGCGGGCAAGCCTACAATGAGCAGTTCTTC. It is translated as CASSPSLGGQAYNEQFF.